This T cell receptor beta chain is from a study of read filtering for tumor transcriptome and immune sequencing. Molecular barcoded adaptors covering alpha/delta and beta/gamma chains were used on about 0.4 ug RNA. TCRdb independently ran MiXCR on the reads; one entry per CDR3 protein. The sample has some 130,000 distinct CDR3 sequences, less than 15% seen once. Trimming removed 6 bases from V and 0 bases from J, with 16 bases in between. In germline, CDR1 is SQVTM, CDR2 ANQGSEA. The CDR3 runs 15 residues. Study results and limitations: Compared with RNA-seq, IR-seq gave much higher clonotype depth and reliability. Dropping single-read clonotypes raised IR-seq and RNA-seq shared-clonotype correlation.

Bone marrow was sampled from every patient at the time of active disease. This clonotype was recorded at least ten times. Its antigen is as yet unknown. The J gene is TRBJ2-3, the V gene TRBV29-1, with D perhaps matching TRBD2 (6 bases). The source of this sequence is a donor at least 40 years old with multiple myeloma. The specimen was a population of CD138-negative cells sorted from bone marrow. CDR3 protein: CSVAKGLTSTDTQYF. CDR3 coding DNA: TGCAGCGTCGCTAAAGGACTAACCAGCACAGATACGCAGTATTTT.